Presented here are 25 T cell receptor beta chains from one specimen sequenced in a study of identical twins. TCRdb reprocessed the 5' RACE reads with MiXCR, giving one entry per CDR3 protein. The sample lists about 200,000 distinct CDR3 sequences, around 8% occurring once. These records were also assigned to another study, of yellow fever vaccine responses in identical twins.

Sequencing input: memory (CD45RO+) T cells sorted from blood. The receptor set was obtained from a woman younger than 35 in good health.

This clonotype was recorded a few times. This sequence joins TRBV5-1 and TRBJ2-4, with TRBD1 identical over 12 bases. The CDR3 runs to 19 residues. Germline V gene sequence: CDR1 SGHRS, CDR2 YFSETQ. J gave up 0 bases and V 4 bases, and 11 bases lay outside the gene matches. CDR3 coding DNA: TGCGCCAGCAGCACCGGGACAGGGGGCTCGGGACTAGCCAAAAACATTCAGTACTTC. This translates into CASSTGTGGSGLAKNIQYF.

The V gene is TRBV11-3, the J gene TRBJ2-1, with D tentatively TRBD1 (6 bases). There are 16 residues in the CDR3. Germline lookup yields CDR1 SGHNT and CDR2 YENEEA. Trimming cost V 4 bases and J 7 bases, with 20 bases left between them. The CDR3 reads CASSSLNRWGPNEQFF. CDR3 bases: TGTGCCAGCAGCTCTCTAAACAGGTGGGGGCCGAATGAGCAGTTCTTC.

This clonotype was counted at least ten times. CDR3 loop: CASSEEAGGPNTQYF. The CDR3 DNA is TGTGCCAGCAGTGAAGAGGCGGGAGGGCCGAATACGCAGTATTTT. The V call is TRBV2, the J call TRBJ2-3, with TRBD2 matching over 9 bases. From germline, CDR1 is SNHLY and CDR2 FYNNEI. V lost 1 base to trimming and J lost 7 bases; unmatched junction nucleotides: 6. The CDR3 extends over 15 amino acids.

The chain carries TRBV5-6 and TRBJ2-7; the match to TRBD2 covers 11 bases. The CDR3 totals 15 residues. Germline CDR1 is SGHDT and CDR2 is YYEEEE. The V segment lost 4 bases and the J segment 6 bases; nucleotides outside the gene matches: 9. The CDR3 DNA reads as TGTGCCAGCAGCCGCTGGACTAGCGGGTTCGGCGAGCAGTACTTC. It translates to CASSRWTSGFGEQYF.

The chain uses TRBV6-4 and TRBJ2-1, with 15 bases that match TRBD2. In germline, CDR1 is MRHNA, CDR2 SNTAGT. The CDR3 has 16 amino acids. The junction had 6 bases not matched to a gene; V was cut back by 2 bases and J by 10 bases. The CDR3 loop reads CASSDASGTSGREQFF. CDR3 in DNA: TGTGCCAGCAGTGACGCGAGTGGGACTAGCGGGAGGGAGCAGTTCTTC.

This clonotype was picked up many times. V is TRBV5-1 and J is TRBJ2-7; D gene ambiguous. This CDR3 is 14 amino acids long. Germline CDR1 reads SGHRS; CDR2 reads YFSETQ. The ends were cut back, 0 bases at V and 3 bases at J, with 10 bases in the middle. DNA of the CDR3: TGCGCCAGCAGCTTGGATCCAGCCCTCTACGAGCAGTACTTC. Protein sequence: CASSLDPALYEQYF.

This clonotype has a handful of counts. In DNA form, the CDR3 reads TGTGCCAGCAGCTCTGAGGGCAGCTCTGGGGCCAACGTCCTGACTTTC. As protein: CASSSEGSSGANVLTF. The J gene is TRBJ2-6, the V gene TRBV27, with D possibly TRBD2 on 5 matching bases. Deletions cut 6 bases from V and 0 bases from J, with 12 bases between. Per germline, CDR1 MNHEY and CDR2 SMNVEV (reference sequence). This CDR3 region has 16 residues.

This chain connects TRBV10-2 to TRBJ2-1; D remains ambiguous. This CDR3 is 12 amino acids long. Trimming pared 4 bases from V and 6 bases from J, leaving 7 bases between. Per germline, CDR1 WSHSY and CDR2 SAAADI. CDR3 DNA: TGCGCCAGCAGTGGGGTTTCCAATGAGCAGTTCTTC. Translation: CASSGVSNEQFF.

This clonotype was counted ten times or more. One junction end does not reproduce the germline sequence, and a read error may be involved. This rearrangement joins TRBV7-7 to TRBJ2-5; 9 nucleotides line up with TRBD2. The germline V gene has CDR1 SSHAT and CDR2 FNYEAQ (reference sequence). This CDR3 region has 15 residues. The CDR3 nucleotides are TGTGCTAGCAGCGGAGCGGGGGGATCCCAAGAGACCCAGTACTTC. Translating it yields CASSGAGGSQETQYF. The variable domain in full, with the rest retrieved from reference TRBV7-7 and TRBJ2-5, is GAGVSQSPRYKVTKRGQDVTLRCDPISSHATLYWYQQALGQGPEFLTYFNYEAQPDKSGLPSDRFSAERPEGSISTLTIQRTEQRDSAMYRCASSGAGGSQETQYFGPGTRLLVL.

This clonotype was counted ten times or more. The rearrangement links TRBV24-1 to TRBJ2-2, with a possible D match to TRBD1 (5 bases). CDR3 size: 15 residues. Deletions cut 5 bases from V and 1 base from J, with 10 bases between. Per the germline V gene, CDR1 is KGHDR and CDR2 is SFDVKD. The CDR3 loop is CATSAAGKNTGELFF. The CDR3, as DNA: TGTGCCACCAGTGCGGCAGGGAAGAACACCGGGGAGCTGTTTTTT.

V usage is TRBV3-1 and J usage is TRBJ2-1; possibly TRBD1 or TRBD2 for D (6 bases each). The CDR3 extends over 15 amino acids. Per the germline V gene, CDR1 is LGHDT and CDR2 is YNNKEL (reference sequence). V shed 2 bases and J shed 2 bases, with 10 bases lying between them. CDR3 nucleotides: TGTGCCAGCAGCCAACCGGGGGCCACCTACAATGAGCAGTTCTTC. It translates to CASSQPGATYNEQFF.

V and J are TRBV28 and TRBJ2-6, with D tentatively TRBD2 (6 bases). Germline V gene lookup returns CDR1 MDHEN and CDR2 SYDVKM. There are 16 residues in the CDR3. With 2 bases removed from V and 3 bases from J, the gap between germline ends came to 11 bases. CDR3 loop: CASSLGWGGGANVLTF. Here the CDR3 DNA reads TGTGCCAGCAGTTTAGGTTGGGGAGGTGGGGCCAACGTCCTGACTTTC.

This clonotype was counted at least ten times. This rearrangement joins TRBV6-2 or TRBV6-3 to TRBJ2-7; 7 nucleotides line up with TRBD2. After removal of 4 bases from V and 0 bases from J, the junction contained 3 bases not matched to a gene. The germline CDR1 and CDR2 sequences are MNHEY and SVGEGT. The CDR3 is 14 amino acids. The CDR3 DNA sequence: TGTGCCAGCAGTTTCGGGAGGAACTCCTACGAGCAGTACTTC. The encoded protein is CASSFGRNSYEQYF.

This clonotype was counted between two and nine times. The chain couples TRBV4-3 to TRBJ2-1; D is perhaps TRBD2 (5 bases). Trimming pared 3 bases from V and 6 bases from J, leaving 12 bases between. CDR1 is LGHNA and CDR2 is YSLEER in the germline V gene. This CDR3 spans 14 amino acids. DNA for the CDR3: TGCGCCAGCAGCCAGCTGGACTGGGGCAATGAGCAGTTCTTC. This sequence encodes CASSQLDWGNEQFF.

The V call is TRBV20-1, the J call TRBJ2-3; D possibly matches TRBD1 or TRBD2 (5 bases each). Trimming shortened V by 5 bases and J by 4 bases, and 10 bases separated the two germline ends. The CDR3 contains 12 residues. Germline CDR1 is DFQATT and CDR2 is SNEGSKA (reference sequence). For the CDR3, the DNA is TGCAGTGCTTGGCCGGGACCAGATACGCAGTATTTT. Amino acid sequence: CSAWPGPDTQYF.

This clonotype was counted many times. The rearrangement uses TRBV29-1 and TRBJ2-5; D is undetermined. Trimming took off 1 base at V and 5 bases at J, with 8 bases between the two ends. Germline V gene lookup returns CDR1 SQVTM and CDR2 ANQGSEA. There are 12 residues in the CDR3. The CDR3 coding sequence is TGCAGCGTTGAAGCTGGTGGGGAGACCCAGTACTTC. Protein sequence: CSVEAGGETQYF.

This clonotype was counted between two and nine times. The V and J genes are TRBV7-6 and TRBJ2-7; D tentatively reads TRBD1 or TRBD2 (5 bases each). V was pared by 2 bases and J by 5 bases, with 22 bases between. The V gene's germline CDR1 is SGHVS and CDR2 FNYEAQ. The length of the CDR3 is 17 residues. The CDR3 DNA reads TGTGCCAGCAGCTTACTTTCTGGGGGAAGGGTTGGCGACGAGCAGTACTTC. This gives the protein CASSLLSGGRVGDEQYF. Full variable domain (rest looked up from reference TRBV7-6 and TRBJ2-7): GAGVSQSPRYKVTKRGQDVALRCDPISGHVSLYWYRQALGQGPEFLTYFNYEAQQDKSGLPNDRFSAERPEGSISTLTIQRTEQRDSAMYRCASSLLSGGRVGDEQYFGPGTRLTVT.

This clonotype occurred a few times. V gene TRBV20-1 combines with J gene TRBJ2-2; 9 nucleotides agree with TRBD1. The CDR3 contains 15 residues. Trimming cost V 5 bases and J 6 bases; bases outside gene matches: 10. CDR1 DFQATT and CDR2 SNEGSKA come from the germline V gene (reference sequence). Here the CDR3 reads CSARVPDRGSGELFF. The CDR3 nucleotides are TGCAGTGCTCGAGTACCGGACAGGGGATCCGGGGAGCTGTTTTTT.

This clonotype was picked up many times. This chain uses TRBV20-1 with TRBJ2-3, with TRBD2 matching 7 bases. The trim removed 5 bases at V and 1 base at J, leaving 3 bases unmatched. The CDR3 spans 13 residues. Per the germline V gene, CDR1 is DFQATT and CDR2 is SNEGSKA (reference sequence). Written as DNA, the CDR3 is TGCAGTGCTGCTACTAGCGGCACAGATACGCAGTATTTT. Encoded protein: CSAATSGTDTQYF.

V and J are TRBV3-1 and TRBJ1-2; D call uncertain. Trimming removed 0 bases at V and 3 bases at J, with 5 bases between. The CDR3 consists of 13 residues. Germline CDR1 reads LGHDT; CDR2 reads YNNKEL (reference sequence). CDR3 loop: CASSQERDYGYTF. The CDR3 nucleotides are TGTGCCAGCAGCCAAGAGCGGGACTATGGCTACACCTTC. The full variable domain, completed using reference TRBV3-1 and TRBJ1-2, is DTAVSQTPKYLVTQMGNDKSIKCEQNLGHDTMYWYKQDSKKFLKIMFSYNNKELIINETVPNRFSPKSPDKAHLNLHINSLELGDSAVYFCASSQERDYGYTFGSGTRLTVV.

This clonotype was detected ten times or more. The rearrangement joins TRBV4-3 to TRBJ2-1, with TRBD2 matching 8 bases. CDR3 length equals 16 residues. Germline V gene data show CDR1 as LGHNA and CDR2 as YSLEER. J was trimmed by 3 bases and V by 0 bases; bases with no gene match: 4. CDR3 in DNA: TGCGCCAGCAGCCAAGAGGGAGCGGGAGACTACAATGAGCAGTTCTTC. As protein: CASSQEGAGDYNEQFF.

This clonotype was seen ten or more times. J is TRBJ1-2 and V is TRBV3-1; the D gene is possibly TRBD1 (5 bases). Trimming shortened V by 1 base and J by 11 bases, and 17 bases separated the two germline ends. Germline-derived CDR1 and CDR2 are LGHDT and YNNKEL (reference sequence). The CDR3 loop spans 14 amino acids. The CDR3 is CASSQVFSRVPYTF. In nucleotides, the CDR3 is TGTGCCAGCAGCCAAGTTTTTAGCAGGGTGCCATACACCTTC.

There are many counts of this clonotype. The CDR3 sequence: CASSYSFRVSNQPQHF. The CDR3 nucleotides read TGTGCCAGCAGTTACTCGTTTAGGGTTAGCAATCAGCCCCAGCATTTT. V gene TRBV6-5 combines with J gene TRBJ1-5; D unresolved. Between the trimmed V and J ends, which lost 0 bases and 0 bases, there was a span of 9 bases. The CDR3 extends over 16 amino acids. The V gene's germline CDR1 is MNHEY and CDR2 SVGAGI.

This rearrangement joins TRBV2 to TRBJ1-2, with TRBD1 as a possible D gene (6 bases). The CDR3 consists of 16 residues. The V end was cut by 4 bases, the J end by 8 bases, with 23 bases between. The germline V gene has CDR1 SNHLY and CDR2 FYNNEI. DNA of the CDR3: TGTGCCAGCAGTGGTACTAGGGACACCCTCTCCGGCGGCTACACCTTC. Translated: CASSGTRDTLSGGYTF. Filled out from reference TRBV2 and TRBJ1-2, the complete variable domain reads EPEVTQTPSHQVTQMGQEVILRCVPISNHLYFYWYRQILGQKVEFLVSFYNNEISEKSEIFDDQFSVERPDGSNFTLKIRSTKLEDSAMYFCASSGTRDTLSGGYTFGSGTRLTVV.

This chain uses TRBV6-4 with TRBJ2-3; D is unresolved. V was cut by 0 bases and J by 3 bases, with 4 bases left in between. CDR1 and CDR2 (germline): MRHNA, SNTAGT. The CDR3 is made up of 13 amino acids. The CDR3: CASSDSATDTQYF. CDR3 nucleotides: TGTGCCAGCAGTGACTCAGCGACAGATACGCAGTATTTT.